These T cell receptor beta chains were read from a single sample in a study of blood T cell repertoires in COVID-19. Only in-frame clones appear in the TCRdb table, and some are missing; sequencing was by immunoSEQ multiplex PCR. The sample has about 170,000 clones; around 83% are singletons. Sequencing was performed on peripheral blood. The receptors originated from a woman at least 80 years old in a cohort sampled during active or convalescent COVID-19. Both conserved end residues are trimmed from each CDR3. A D gene is named only where the DNA matches it firmly.

j_gene	v_gene	d_gene	CDR3aa
TRBJ1-2	TRBV3-1/TRBV3-2	TRBD1	ASQGARANYGYT
TRBJ1-5	TRBV6-5	-	ASRYLQGSNQPQH
TRBJ1-5	TRBV12-3/TRBV12-4	-	ASSLDRGQPQH
TRBJ2-7	TRBV4-3	TRBD1	ASSQTQRGQGAYEQY
TRBJ2-2	TRBV5-4	TRBD2	ASSTGTSGTGELF
TRBJ1-1	TRBV6-5	-	ASSSLSLQGTEAF
TRBJ2-7	TRBV15	TRBD1	ATSPAPDRLEQY
TRBJ1-5	TRBV6-1	TRBD1	ASSEFLSGGADQPQH
TRBJ2-6	TRBV3-1/TRBV3-2	TRBD1	ASSPGWQGAAGANVLT
TRBJ2-4	TRBV6-5	-	ASRAGGTKNIQY
TRBJ2-7	TRBV10-3	-	AISESFYYEQY
TRBJ2-3	TRBV5-1	-	ASRGPTDTQY
TRBJ2-5	TRBV24-1	-	GLPGIQETQY
TRBJ1-6	TRBV25-1	-	ASSPLLTRGSSNSPLH
TRBJ1-6	TRBV4-3	TRBD1	ASSDGTGGYNSPLH
TRBJ1-5	TRBV4-1	-	ASSQDPVVKSHQPQH
TRBJ2-3	TRBV4-1	TRBD2	ASSQNLAGGADTQY
TRBJ2-2	TRBV19	-	ASSIDRVGELF
TRBJ2-6	TRBV19	-	ATLRDISSGANVLT
TRBJ2-7	TRBV5-6	-	ASSSTGPAPSYEQY
TRBJ1-2	TRBV10-3	TRBD1	AIGLQGDYGYT
TRBJ1-4	TRBV6-2/TRBV6-3	-	ASSRQVNEKLF
TRBJ2-2	TRBV5-4	-	ASSLSLTGDTGELF
TRBJ1-5	TRBV6-2/TRBV6-3	-	ASSYSPQSNQPQH
TRBJ1-1	TRBV29-1	TRBD1	SVGTGARTEAF
TRBJ2-3	TRBV4-3	-	ASSQDRGFASTDTQY
TRBJ2-3	TRBV19	TRBD1	ASSTYDRAQAQY
TRBJ2-7	TRBV6-5	-	ASSSTGDYEQY
TRBJ1-6	TRBV2	-	ASRQQGIRNSPLH
TRBJ2-3	TRBV11-3	-	ASSLGWGGIADTQY
TRBJ2-7	TRBV7-9	TRBD1	ASSSGQGARYEQY
TRBJ2-3	TRBV7-2	TRBD2	ASSLDLAGGSPQY
TRBJ2-7	TRBV10-3	TRBD1	AISDPQSPTGGRYEQY